These 32 T cell receptor beta chains share one sample of origin, sequenced in a study of CD8+ T cells in alopecia areata. Sequencing relied on a cDNA template that was reverse transcribed from extracted RNA. The table came from immunoSEQ multiplex PCR; TCRdb's copy has only in-frame clones and leaves some out. The sample holds under 40,000 clones, nearly 55% seen once. It was for about 5 patients that CD4+ cells were sorted into CD25+CD127- cells. Sequenced: CD4+ Tregs sorted from blood. Receptors originate from a human donor with alopecia areata.

The chain couples TRBV28 to TRBJ1-1, with D unresolved. V was clipped by 5 bases and J by 5 bases, with 9 bases between them. Germline CDR1 MDHEN, CDR2 SYDVKM. The CDR3 totals 12 residues. CDR3 region: CASSPSSTEAFF. In DNA form, the CDR3 reads TGTGCCAGCAGTCCGTCGTCGACTGAAGCTTTCTTT.

This chain uses TRBV27 with TRBJ2-5, with TRBD2 matching 7 bases. J lost 1 base, V lost 1 base, and 3 bases had no gene match. Germline V lookup: CDR1 MNHEY, CDR2 SMNVEV (reference sequence). CDR3 length equals 15 residues. CDR3: CASSLWGGSQETQYF. The CDR3 nucleotides read TGTGCCAGCAGTTTATGGGGAGGGAGCCAAGAGACCCAGTACTTC.

This clone was recorded only once. This sequence joins TRBV4-3 and TRBJ1-2; 8 bases align to TRBD1. The ends lost 0 bases at V and 6 bases at J; junction bases unmatched: 18. Germline values: CDR1 LGHNA, CDR2 YSLEER. This CDR3 has 19 residues. The CDR3 reads CASSQDPAGGLFDKNGYTF. The CDR3 nucleotides are TGCGCCAGCAGCCAAGATCCGGCAGGGGGCTTGTTCGACAAAAATGGCTACACCTTC.

The CDR3 loop reads CASSLQYYEQYF. The CDR3 bases are TGTGCCAGCAGCCTACAGTACTACGAGCAGTACTTC. The J gene is TRBJ2-7, the V gene TRBV7-2, with D hard to call. Germline assignment: CDR1 SGHTA and CDR2 FQGNSA. CDR3 length: 12 residues. Trimming took 5 bases from V and 3 from J, leaving 8 bases between them.

This chain connects TRBV5-1 to TRBJ2-4; 7 nucleotides match TRBD2. V trimming: 3 bases; J trimming: 1 base; junction bases outside the gene matches: 1. The CDR3 covers 14 residues. The germline CDR1 and CDR2 sequences are SGHRS and YFSETQ. CDR3 in amino acids: CASSSGGAKNIQYF. CDR3 nucleotides: TGCGCCAGCAGCTCCGGGGGGGCCAAAAACATTCAGTACTTC.

The chain employs TRBV7-2 and TRBJ1-2, with TRBD1 identical over 9 bases. V shed 0 bases, J shed 1 base, and the junction held 0 bases outside the gene matches. The length of the CDR3 is 15 residues. Germline CDR1 and CDR2: SGHTA and FQGNSA. The CDR3 sequence: CASSLATGGNYGYTF. DNA for the CDR3: TGTGCCAGCAGCTTAGCGACAGGGGGTAACTATGGCTACACCTTC.

For the CDR3, the DNA is TGTGCCAGCAGCTTAGCAGCGGGGGAACCCCTCGAGCAGTACTTC. Amino acids: CASSLAAGEPLEQYF. The chain employs TRBV7-2 and TRBJ2-7; TRBD2 matches at 8 bases. This CDR3 has 15 amino acids. CDR1 and CDR2 (germline): SGHTA, FQGNSA. With V trimmed by 0 bases and J by 6 bases, 7 bases remained unmatched.

The gene calls are TRBV7-2 and TRBJ1-6; TRBD1 matches 10 bases. The length of the CDR3 is 15 residues. The germline V gene encodes CDR1 SGHTA and CDR2 FQGNSA. With V trimmed by 5 bases and J by 7 bases, 5 bases remained unmatched. As DNA, the CDR3 is TGTGCCAGCAGCCGAAGACAGGGGGCCAATTCACCCCTCCACTTT. Translated: CASSRRQGANSPLHF.

Only a few counts were recorded for this clone. The chain recombines TRBV15 with TRBJ2-1; possibly TRBD2 for D (7 bases). The V end was cut by 1 base, the J end by 2 bases, with 12 bases between. The length of the CDR3 is 16 residues. Germline CDR1 LNHNV, CDR2 YYDKDF (reference sequence). CDR3 loop: CATSRVGGAAYNEQFF. DNA for the CDR3: TGTGCCACCAGCAGAGTGGGGGGGGCAGCCTACAATGAGCAGTTCTTC.

CDR3 sequence: CASSLAGVYGYTF. As DNA, the CDR3 is TGTGCCAGCAGCCTTGCAGGGGTCTATGGCTACACCTTC. The rearrangement joins TRBV7-2 to TRBJ1-2; weak D call: TRBD1 (6 bases). Germline V lookup: CDR1 SGHTA, CDR2 FQGNSA. CDR3 size: 13 residues. V was clipped by 5 bases and J by 4 bases, with 11 bases between them. Full variable domain (rest looked up from reference TRBV7-2 and TRBJ1-2): GAGVSQSPSNKVTEKGKDVELRCDPISGHTALYWYRQSLGQGLEFLIYFQGNSAPDKSGLPSDRFSAERTGGSVSTLTIQRTQQEDSAVYLCASSLAGVYGYTFGSGTRLTVV.

The chain uses TRBV7-7 and TRBJ2-7; D might be TRBD1 or TRBD2, each matching 5 bases. V shed 3 bases and J shed 5 bases, with 17 bases lying between them. The germline CDR1 and CDR2 sequences are SSHAT and FNYEAQ (reference sequence). This CDR3 contains 15 residues. The CDR3 region has the DNA TGTGCCAGCAGCTTGAGCTGGGGGTCAGAGGACGAGCAGTACTTC. It translates to CASSLSWGSEDEQYF.

This clone came up a few times. The rearrangement uses TRBV29-1 and TRBJ2-3; weak D call: TRBD1 (6 bases). Trimming left V 6 bases short and J 4 bases short, with 20 bases between. This CDR3 spans 15 amino acids. Germline V gene data show CDR1 as SQVTM and CDR2 as ANQGSEA. The CDR3 region is CSVPRGSEFADTQYF. For the CDR3, the DNA is TGCAGCGTCCCTAGGGGGTCGGAATTTGCAGATACGCAGTATTTT.

This clone came up a few times. The V gene is TRBV7-2, the J gene TRBJ1-6; unclear D gene. Trimming cost V 1 base and J 2 bases, with 9 bases left between them. This CDR3 region has 16 residues. CDR1 is SGHTA and CDR2 is FQGNSA in the germline V gene. CDR3 nucleotide sequence: TGTGCCAGCAGCTTAGTTTTAGTTGCCTATAATTCACCCCTCCACTTT. Translated, it gives CASSLVLVAYNSPLHF. Using reference TRBV7-2 and TRBJ1-6 for the parts outside the CDR3, the full variable domain is GAGVSQSPSNKVTEKGKDVELRCDPISGHTALYWYRQSLGQGLEFLIYFQGNSAPDKSGLPSDRFSAERTGGSVSTLTIQRTQQEDSAVYLCASSLVLVAYNSPLHFGNGTRLTVT.

CDR3 region: CASSYSRGSSGRQLFF. Written as DNA, the CDR3 is TGTGCCAGCAGTTACTCGCGTGGGAGCTCCGGTCGGCAACTGTTTTTT. V and J are TRBV6-5 and TRBJ1-4; D is ambiguous. Trimming cost V 0 bases and J 12 bases, with 20 bases left between them. Germline V lookup: CDR1 MNHEY, CDR2 SVGAGI. This CDR3 contains 16 residues.

The V and J genes are TRBV7-2 and TRBJ1-5; D remains unclear. V was cut by 5 bases and J by 3 bases, with 8 bases left in between. The CDR3 sequence is 13 residues long. Germline CDR1 SGHTA, CDR2 FQGNSA. The CDR3 nucleotides read TGTGCCAGCAGCCCTCACTCCAATCAGCCCCAGCATTTT. This gives the protein CASSPHSNQPQHF.

V usage is TRBV7-9 and J usage is TRBJ2-6; the D gene is possibly TRBD2 (5 bases). Looked up from germline, CDR1 is SEHNR and CDR2 is FQNEAQ (reference sequence). V lost 7 bases to trimming and J lost 0 bases, with 10 bases between them. The CDR3 runs to 15 residues. The CDR3 bases are TGTGCCAGCACACCGGGAAACTCTGGGGCCAACGTCCTGACTTTC. It specifies CASTPGNSGANVLTF.

This clone was seen a single time. This chain uses TRBV2 with TRBJ2-7; weak D call: TRBD2 (5 bases). Germline CDR1 SNHLY, CDR2 FYNNEI. With 7 bases removed from V and 2 bases from J, the gap between germline ends came to 18 bases. The CDR3 has 15 residues. The DNA for the CDR3 is TGTGCCAGCAAGAGTTGGGCGGGCGCAACCTACGAGCAGTACTTC. This encodes CASKSWAGATYEQYF. The variable domain in full, with the rest retrieved from reference TRBV2 and TRBJ2-7, is EPEVTQTPSHQVTQMGQEVILRCVPISNHLYFYWYRQILGQKVEFLVSFYNNEISEKSEIFDDQFSVERPDGSNFTLKIRSTKLEDSAMYFCASKSWAGATYEQYFGPGTRLTVT.

The V gene is TRBV6-6, the J gene TRBJ2-7, with D perhaps TRBD1 or TRBD2 (7 bases each). In germline, CDR1 is MNHNY, CDR2 SVGAGI (reference sequence). The CDR3 sequence is 13 residues long. The V end was cut by 10 bases, the J end by 3 bases, with 16 bases between. The DNA of the CDR3 is TGTGCCACCTCACAGGGGAGGGGCTACGAGCAGTACTTC. The encoded protein is CATSQGRGYEQYF.

The chain links TRBV29-1 to TRBJ2-1, with D possibly matching TRBD2 (5 bases). CDR1 is SQVTM, CDR2 ANQGSEA, per germline. The CDR3 has 13 residues. Trimming took off 7 bases at V and 0 bases at J, with 10 bases between the two ends. The CDR3: CSGELVSYNEQFF. DNA for the CDR3: TGCAGCGGGGAGTTAGTCTCCTACAATGAGCAGTTCTTC.

The CDR3 sequence is CASSLVQGRNQPQHF. The CDR3 DNA reads TGTGCCAGCAGCTTAGTTCAGGGGCGGAATCAGCCCCAGCATTTT. The chain carries TRBV7-2 and TRBJ1-5; possibly TRBD1 for D (6 bases). CDR1 and CDR2 from the germline V gene are SGHTA and FQGNSA. There are 15 residues in the CDR3. V was cut by 1 base and J by 4 bases, with 11 bases left in between.

The genes are TRBV19 and TRBJ2-3, with 13 bases identical to TRBD2. CDR1 is LNHDA, CDR2 SQIVND, per germline (reference sequence). This CDR3 spans 14 amino acids. V was clipped by 8 bases and J by 5 bases; unmatched bases: 4. CDR3 sequence reads: CASGLAGVLDTQYF. The CDR3 nucleotides read TGTGCCAGTGGACTAGCGGGAGTGCTAGATACGCAGTATTTT.

The CDR3 DNA follows: TGTGCCAGCACCATAAGGGATACGCAGTATTTT. This codes for CASTIRDTQYF. This sequence joins TRBV6-5 and TRBJ2-3, with D unclear. The germline V and J ends were trimmed by 7 bases and 6 bases, with 8 bases remaining between them. The CDR3 sequence is 11 residues long. Germline-derived CDR1 and CDR2 are MNHEY and SVGAGI.

This clone was counted only a few times. This chain links TRBV9 with TRBJ2-6; D perhaps matches TRBD2 (6 bases). The germline V gene has CDR1 SGDLS and CDR2 YYNGEE. V was shortened by 3 bases and J by 9 bases, with 16 bases between the two germline ends. The CDR3 has 15 residues. Here the CDR3 DNA reads TGTGCCAGCAGCGCAGACCCCGGGACTTTCAACGTCCTGACTTTC. As protein: CASSADPGTFNVLTF.

The rearrangement uses TRBV29-1 and TRBJ1-1, with D hard to call. The CDR3 is 13 residues long. CDR1 is SQVTM and CDR2 is ANQGSEA in the germline V gene. Trimming took 0 bases from V and 10 from J, leaving 15 bases between them. The CDR3 DNA follows: TGCAGCGTTGAAGACCCTTCGGTTCGTGGAGCTTTCTTT. Protein: CSVEDPSVRGAFF.

The chain combines TRBV7-2 with TRBJ2-7; TRBD2 aligns across 7 bases. The V and J ends lost 6 bases and 4 bases, in that order; junction bases with no gene match: 6. Germline CDR1 SGHTA, CDR2 FQGNSA. The CDR3 length is 13 residues. CDR3 bases: TGTGCCAGCAGTCGGGACTACGTATACGAGCAGTACTTC. Translation gives CASSRDYVYEQYF. Full variable domain (rest looked up from reference TRBV7-2 and TRBJ2-7): GAGVSQSPSNKVTEKGKDVELRCDPISGHTALYWYRQSLGQGLEFLIYFQGNSAPDKSGLPSDRFSAERTGGSVSTLTIQRTQQEDSAVYLCASSRDYVYEQYFGPGTRLTVT.

This clone appeared a few times. The chain is built from TRBV28 and TRBJ1-4; D is undetermined. Germline V gene lookup returns CDR1 MDHEN and CDR2 SYDVKM. The CDR3 sequence is 13 residues long. Trimming took off 8 bases at V and 4 bases at J, with 11 bases between the two ends. The CDR3 protein is CASGRYNNEKLFF. As DNA, the CDR3 is TGTGCCAGCGGGCGGTACAATAATGAAAAACTGTTTTTT.

This clone was counted only a few times. The gene calls are TRBV7-9 and TRBJ2-3; D not resolved. V was trimmed by 5 bases and J by 1 base, leaving 10 bases between them. From germline, CDR1 is SEHNR and CDR2 FQNEAQ (reference sequence). The CDR3 runs 14 residues. The CDR3 DNA follows: TGTGCCAGCAGCATCGCGCGTGGCACAGATACGCAGTATTTT. The encoded protein is CASSIARGTDTQYF.

This sequence joins TRBV27 and TRBJ2-1; tentative D call: TRBD2 (6 bases). V shed 6 bases and J shed 0 bases, with 12 bases lying between them. Germline lookup yields CDR1 MNHEY and CDR2 SMNVEV (reference sequence). This CDR3 has 15 residues. CDR3 DNA sequence: TGTGCCAGCAGCCGGGGGTTCAGCTCCTACAATGAGCAGTTCTTC. Amino acids: CASSRGFSSYNEQFF.

CDR3 coding DNA: TGTGCCAGCAGTTTATTGGCCTCTCGGGGGAAGAGCTCCTACAATGAGCAGTTCTTC. Translating it yields CASSLLASRGKSSYNEQFF. The V and J genes are TRBV28 and TRBJ2-1, with TRBD2 as a possible D gene (6 bases). The CDR3 consists of 19 residues. From germline, CDR1 is MDHEN and CDR2 SYDVKM. The V end was cut by 1 base, the J end by 0 bases, with 19 bases between.

In its sample, this clone was seen a few times. V usage is TRBV19 and J usage is TRBJ2-1; 9 bases agree with TRBD1. Trimming removed 5 bases from V and 7 bases from J; junction bases left unmatched: 9. The CDR3 extends over 15 amino acids. CDR1 is LNHDA and CDR2 is SQIVND in the germline V gene (reference sequence). The CDR3 DNA follows: TGTGCCAGTAGTTTGACCGGGACAGGGCTTAATGAGCAGTTCTTC. Encoded protein: CASSLTGTGLNEQFF.

This sequence joins TRBV4-3 and TRBJ1-3; D gene ambiguous. The germline V gene has CDR1 LGHNA and CDR2 YSLEER. V lost 0 bases and J lost 0, with 12 bases in between. The CDR3 runs 17 residues. CDR3 coding DNA: TGCGCCAGCAGCCAAGATTTCTTGGAGAGCTCTGGAAACACCATATATTTT. Amino acids: CASSQDFLESSGNTIYF.

This chain joins TRBV6-5 and TRBJ2-3; perhaps TRBD1 as D (6 bases). V lost 0 bases and J lost 6, with 10 bases in between. This CDR3 spans 14 amino acids. The V gene's germline CDR1 is MNHEY and CDR2 SVGAGI. In DNA, the CDR3 is TGTGCCAGCAGTTACTCCGGGACAACCGATACGCAGTATTTT. Residues: CASSYSGTTDTQYF.